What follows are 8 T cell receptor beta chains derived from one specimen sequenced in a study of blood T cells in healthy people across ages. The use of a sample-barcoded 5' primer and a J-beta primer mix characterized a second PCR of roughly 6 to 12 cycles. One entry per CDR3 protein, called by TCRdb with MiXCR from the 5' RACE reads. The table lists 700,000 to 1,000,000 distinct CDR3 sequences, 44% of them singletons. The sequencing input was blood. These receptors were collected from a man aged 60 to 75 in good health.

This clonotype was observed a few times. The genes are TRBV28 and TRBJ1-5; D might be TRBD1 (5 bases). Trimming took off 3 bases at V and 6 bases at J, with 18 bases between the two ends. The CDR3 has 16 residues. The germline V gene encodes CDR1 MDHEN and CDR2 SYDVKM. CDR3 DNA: TGTGCCAGCAGTTTTGTTGCCAGGGTGTCCCGTCAGCCCCAGCATTTT. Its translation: CASSFVARVSRQPQHF.

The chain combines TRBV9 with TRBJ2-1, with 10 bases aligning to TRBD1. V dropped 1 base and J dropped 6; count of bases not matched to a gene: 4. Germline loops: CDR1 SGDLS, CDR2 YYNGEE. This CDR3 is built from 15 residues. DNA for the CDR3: TGTGCCAGCAGCGTAAGGACAGGGGGGTCCAATGAGCAGTTCTTC. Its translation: CASSVRTGGSNEQFF.

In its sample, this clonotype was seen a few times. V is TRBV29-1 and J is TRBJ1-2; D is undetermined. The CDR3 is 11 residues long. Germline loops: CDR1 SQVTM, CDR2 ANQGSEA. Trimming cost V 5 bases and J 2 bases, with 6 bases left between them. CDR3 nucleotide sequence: TGCAGCGTTTACAGCAACTATGGCTACACCTTC. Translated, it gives CSVYSNYGYTF.

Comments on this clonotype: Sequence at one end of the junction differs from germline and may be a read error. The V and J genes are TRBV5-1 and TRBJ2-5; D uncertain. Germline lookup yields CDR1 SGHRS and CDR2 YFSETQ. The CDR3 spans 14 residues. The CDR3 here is CACSLEQPGETQYF. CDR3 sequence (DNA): TGCGCCTGCAGCTTGGAGCAGCCAGGAGAGACCCAGTACTTC.

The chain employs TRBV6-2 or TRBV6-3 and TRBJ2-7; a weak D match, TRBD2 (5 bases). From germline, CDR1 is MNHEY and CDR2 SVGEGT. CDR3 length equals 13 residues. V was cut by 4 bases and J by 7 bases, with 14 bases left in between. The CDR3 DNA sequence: TGTGCCAGCAGTTGGACGGGAATGGGGGAGCAGTACTTC. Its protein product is CASSWTGMGEQYF.

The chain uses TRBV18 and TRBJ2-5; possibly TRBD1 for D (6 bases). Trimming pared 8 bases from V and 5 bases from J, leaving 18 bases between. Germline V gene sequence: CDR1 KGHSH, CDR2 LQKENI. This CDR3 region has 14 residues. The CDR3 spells CASEIPGQSETQYF. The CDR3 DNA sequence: TGTGCCAGCGAAATCCCGGGACAATCGGAGACCCAGTACTTC.

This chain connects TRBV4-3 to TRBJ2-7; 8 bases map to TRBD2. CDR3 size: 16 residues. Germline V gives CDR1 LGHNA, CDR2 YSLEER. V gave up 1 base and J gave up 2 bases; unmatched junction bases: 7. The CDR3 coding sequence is TGCGCCAGCAGCCAAGGCTCTGGCGGGGGGACCTACGAGCAGTACTTC. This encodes CASSQGSGGGTYEQYF.

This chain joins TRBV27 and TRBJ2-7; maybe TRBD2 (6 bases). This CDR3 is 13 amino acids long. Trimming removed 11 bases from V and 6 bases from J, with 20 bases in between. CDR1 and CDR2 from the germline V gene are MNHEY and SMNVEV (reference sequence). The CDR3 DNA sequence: TGTGCCGCCCCCTTTGCGGGGCTGTGCGAGCAGTACTTC. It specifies CAAPFAGLCEQYF.